The 26 T cell receptor beta chains presented below share a single source sample, sequenced in a study of OX40 agonist ivuxolimab in advanced cancers. Some clones are missing from TCRdb's copy, which holds only in-frame ones; the method was immunoSEQ multiplex PCR. Here the sample spans approximately 80,000 clones, roughly 89% being singletons. The input for sequencing was CD4+ or CD8+ T cells sorted from blood, taken in a trial of the OX40 agonist ivuxolimab. These receptors originate from an adult with an advanced solid tumor such as melanoma, head and neck, liver or kidney cancer.

This rearrangement joins TRBV27 to TRBJ1-5; no clear D gene. Germline CDR1 MNHEY, CDR2 SMNVEV (reference sequence). V dropped 3 bases and J dropped 8 bases, with 20 bases sitting between them. The CDR3 loop spans 16 amino acids. CDR3 sequence: CASSFTFRAPGEPQHF. In DNA, the CDR3 is TGTGCCAGCAGTTTTACTTTCCGGGCACCCGGGGAGCCCCAGCATTTT.

The chain couples TRBV27 to TRBJ2-1; D is uncertain. The CDR3 is made up of 13 amino acids. Trimming took off 3 bases at V and 4 bases at J, with 7 bases between the two ends. Per the germline V gene, CDR1 is MNHEY and CDR2 is SMNVEV (reference sequence). CDR3 sequence: CASSLSVYNEQFF. For the CDR3, the DNA is TGTGCCAGCAGTTTGAGTGTATACAATGAGCAGTTCTTC.

V is TRBV9 and J is TRBJ2-2; D is tentatively TRBD1 or TRBD2 (6 bases each). Trimming stripped 0 bases from V and 5 bases from J, with 11 bases between. CDR3 length equals 15 residues. Germline V lookup: CDR1 SGDLS, CDR2 YYNGEE. For the CDR3, the DNA is TGTGCCAGCAGCGTAGGCACAGGGAGGACCGGGGAGCTGTTTTTT. It yields the protein CASSVGTGRTGELFF.

J is TRBJ1-2 and V is TRBV2; 9 bases are a match to TRBD1. V was clipped by 8 bases and J by 6 bases; unmatched bases: 10. This CDR3 spans 14 amino acids. In germline, CDR1 is SNHLY, CDR2 FYNNEI. CDR3 sequence reads: CASGEGTGIDGYTF. CDR3 coding DNA: TGTGCCAGCGGCGAAGGGACAGGGATAGATGGCTACACCTTC. Based on the CDR3 plus reference TRBV2 and TRBJ1-2, the full variable domain is EPEVTQTPSHQVTQMGQEVILRCVPISNHLYFYWYRQILGQKVEFLVSFYNNEISEKSEIFDDQFSVERPDGSNFTLKIRSTKLEDSAMYFCASGEGTGIDGYTFGSGTRLTVV.

The chain combines TRBV13 with TRBJ1-3; D might be TRBD1 (6 bases). Germline assignment: CDR1 PRHDT and CDR2 FYEKMQ (reference sequence). This CDR3 contains 15 residues. The germline V and J ends were trimmed by 6 bases and 1 base, with 13 bases remaining between them. As DNA, the CDR3 is TGTGCCAGCAGGCCTAGACAGGAATCTGGAAACACCATATATTTT. Encoded protein: CASRPRQESGNTIYF.

The genes are TRBV7-8 and TRBJ2-3; D is undetermined. Germline V gene sequence: CDR1 SGHVS, CDR2 FQNEAQ. The V gene lost 5 bases and the J gene lost 6 bases, with 9 bases spanning the gap. This CDR3 is built from 12 residues. CDR3 region: CASSPSGDTQYF. DNA of the CDR3: TGTGCCAGCAGCCCCTCCGGGGATACGCAGTATTTT.

This chain joins TRBV4-1 and TRBJ2-1, with 8 bases aligning to TRBD1. V lost 3 bases, J lost 7 bases, and 2 bases stayed unmatched. The CDR3 totals 13 residues. CDR1 and CDR2 from the germline V gene are MGHRA and YSYEKL. The CDR3 DNA is TGCGCCAGCAGCCATTACAGGGGGAATGAGCAGTTCTTC. Translated, it gives CASSHYRGNEQFF.

A few counts support this clone. The rearrangement joins TRBV30 to TRBJ1-1, with D hard to call. Germline V gene data show CDR1 as GTSNPN and CDR2 as SVGIG (reference sequence). Trimming removed 1 base from V and 0 bases from J, with 12 bases in between. The CDR3 is 15 residues long. Here the CDR3 reads CAWSGHPRLNTEAFF. The CDR3 region has the DNA TGTGCCTGGAGTGGGCACCCTCGACTGAACACTGAAGCTTTCTTT.

Note on this clone: The junction departs from germline at one end; a sequencing error may be responsible. The chain is built from TRBV7-2 and TRBJ2-4; TRBD2 aligns across 7 bases. Per the germline V gene, CDR1 is SGHTA and CDR2 is FQGNSA. This CDR3 has 11 amino acids. The CDR3 DNA reads TGTGCCAGCAGCTTAGGGCGGGAGCATGACTTC. Amino acid sequence: CASSLGREHDF.

A word on this clone: The same CDR3 can be traced to other DNA sequences in this sample. The chain recombines TRBV25-1 with TRBJ2-5; D unresolved. This CDR3 is built from 11 residues. V was pared by 3 bases and J by 5 bases, with 4 bases between. Per germline, CDR1 MGHDK and CDR2 SYGVNS. As DNA, the CDR3 is TGTGCCAGCAGTGACTGGGAGACCCAGTACTTC. Translating gives CASSDWETQYF.

The CDR3 reads CAISEGQVYNEQFF. DNA for the CDR3: TGTGCCATCAGTGAAGGACAGGTTTACAATGAGCAGTTCTTC. The chain has TRBV10-3 and TRBJ2-1, with 7 bases that match TRBD1. Germline CDR1 ENHRY, CDR2 SYGVKD. The trim removed 3 bases at V and 4 bases at J, leaving 3 bases unmatched. The length of the CDR3 is 14 residues.

This chain uses TRBV7-2 with TRBJ1-2; no clear D. V was pared by 4 bases and J by 8 bases, with 17 bases between. CDR3 length: 14 amino acids. In germline, CDR1 is SGHTA, CDR2 FQGNSA. CDR3 amino acids: CASSSIVGLWGYTF. CDR3 in DNA: TGTGCCAGCAGCTCCATCGTGGGGTTGTGGGGCTACACCTTC.

The CDR3 nucleotides read TGTGCCAGCAGCGCAGATATAGGGAACTATGGCTACACCTTC. As protein: CASSADIGNYGYTF. This chain joins TRBV9 and TRBJ1-2; no definite D call. Trimming removed 3 bases at V and 2 bases at J, with 11 bases between. The CDR3 is 14 amino acids. Germline V CDR1 and CDR2: SGDLS, YYNGEE.

This chain connects TRBV9 to TRBJ2-3; 8 bases agree with TRBD2. The CDR3 length is 15 residues. In germline, CDR1 is SGDLS, CDR2 YYNGEE. After removal of 2 bases from V and 2 bases from J, the junction contained 4 bases not matched to a gene. This CDR3 reads CASSVGLGYTDTQYF. CDR3 DNA: TGTGCCAGCAGCGTGGGACTAGGATACACAGATACGCAGTATTTT. The variable domain in full, completed from reference TRBV9 and TRBJ2-3, reads DSGVTQTPKHLITATGQRVTLRCSPRSGDLSVYWYQQSLDQGLQFLIQYYNGEERAKGNILERFSAQQFPDLHSELNLSSLELGDSALYFCASSVGLGYTDTQYFGPGTRLTVL.

This clone was detected a few times. This sequence joins TRBV27 and TRBJ2-1, with 11 bases lining up with TRBD2. Germline V gene lookup returns CDR1 MNHEY and CDR2 SMNVEV (reference sequence). Trimming took 5 bases from V and 9 from J; bases not matched to a gene: 9. CDR3 length equals 15 residues. DNA of the CDR3: TGTGCCAGCAGTCCTTTTAGCGGGGGGGTAGGTGAGCAGTTCTTC. Translating it yields CASSPFSGGVGEQFF.

The chain recombines TRBV7-9 with TRBJ1-2, with D hard to call. Trimming shortened V by 1 base and J by 0 bases, and 18 bases separated the two germline ends. This CDR3 is 18 amino acids long. Looked up from germline, CDR1 is SEHNR and CDR2 is FQNEAQ (reference sequence). CDR3 DNA: TGTGCCAGCAGCTTAGTTAGGCTCCTGCCCCATCCTAACTATGGCTACACCTTC. The encoded protein is CASSLVRLLPHPNYGYTF.

Written as DNA, the CDR3 is TGCAGCGTTGATGGACTAGCGGGGGGAGAGCAGTTCTTC. This encodes CSVDGLAGGEQFF. The V and J genes are TRBV29-1 and TRBJ2-1, with 14 bases matching TRBD2. CDR1 and CDR2 (germline): SQVTM, ANQGSEA. The ends lost 3 bases at V and 10 bases at J; junction bases unmatched: 2. This CDR3 is 13 amino acids long.

The chain is built from TRBV28 and TRBJ1-6; D is ambiguous. This CDR3 has 14 residues. Germline V gene data show CDR1 as MDHEN and CDR2 as SYDVKM. V was clipped by 6 bases and J by 5 bases, with 11 bases between them. Written as DNA, the CDR3 is TGTGCCAGCAGGCGAGAGGATGATAATTCACCCCTCCACTTT. Its protein product is CASRREDDNSPLHF.

This clone was detected once. The V call is TRBV5-1, the J call TRBJ2-1; 10 bases fit TRBD2. With 4 bases clipped from V and 2 bases from J, the junction kept 3 bases outside the gene matches. CDR1 SGHRS and CDR2 YFSETQ come from the germline V gene. CDR3 length equals 15 residues. CDR3 residues: CASSPSGGPYNEQFF. The CDR3 bases are TGCGCCAGCAGCCCTAGCGGGGGTCCCTACAATGAGCAGTTCTTC.

This clone appeared a single time. V usage is TRBV28 and J usage is TRBJ1-1; unclear D gene. The CDR3 runs to 11 residues. Germline CDR1 reads MDHEN; CDR2 reads SYDVKM. V was cut by 3 bases and J by 8 bases, with 7 bases left in between. The CDR3 region is CASSFMLEAFF. CDR3 nucleotide sequence: TGTGCCAGCAGTTTTATGTTGGAAGCTTTCTTT. Based on the CDR3 plus reference TRBV28 and TRBJ1-1, the full variable domain is DVKVTQSSRYLVKRTGEKVFLECVQDMDHENMFWYRQDPGLGLRLIYFSYDVKMKEKGDIPEGYSVSREKKERFSLILESASTNQTSMYLCASSFMLEAFFGQGTRLTVV.

The chain is built from TRBV4-3 and TRBJ2-1; perhaps TRBD2 as D (6 bases). The CDR3 is 15 residues long. V was clipped by 6 bases and J by 1 base, with 13 bases between them. The germline gives CDR1 LGHNA, CDR2 YSLEER. CDR3 in DNA: TGCGCCAGCAGTCGGTATAGCGGATCCTACAATGAGCAGTTCTTC. This codes for CASSRYSGSYNEQFF.

This clone is categorized as medium-sized. V is TRBV4-2 and J is TRBJ2-5; 11 bases align to TRBD2. After removal of 0 bases from V and 5 bases from J, the junction contained 5 bases not matched to a gene. The CDR3 extends over 16 amino acids. CDR1 and CDR2 from the germline V gene are LGHNA and YNFKEQ. The CDR3 DNA reads as TGTGCCAGCAGCCAAGATAGCGGGGGGGCGTGGGAGACCCAGTACTTC. Its translation is CASSQDSGGAWETQYF.

This chain uses TRBV7-9 with TRBJ2-1, with D unresolved. The CDR3 has 16 residues. Germline V CDR1 and CDR2: SEHNR, FQNEAQ (reference sequence). The ends were cut back, 4 bases at V and 3 bases at J, with 16 bases in the middle. Here the CDR3 DNA reads TGTGCCAGCAGCTCCGGGCCCCCTCGGTTCTACAATGAGCAGTTCTTC. It translates to CASSSGPPRFYNEQFF.

Remarks on this clone: This same CDR3 is encoded by further DNA sequences in the sample. The chain couples TRBV28 to TRBJ1-1; tentatively, D is TRBD1 (5 bases). The CDR3 contains 13 residues. V shed 3 bases and J shed 0 bases, with 5 bases lying between them. Per germline, CDR1 MDHEN and CDR2 SYDVKM. CDR3 residues: CASSFRVNTEAFF. As DNA, the CDR3 is TGTGCCAGCAGTTTCAGGGTGAACACTGAAGCTTTCTTT.

In this sample, this clone turned up once. The rearrangement links TRBV13 to TRBJ1-1, with D possibly matching TRBD1 (5 bases). The CDR3 runs 15 residues. Trimming left V 7 bases short and J 0 bases short, with 15 bases between. Germline V lookup: CDR1 PRHDT, CDR2 FYEKMQ (reference sequence). CDR3 DNA: TGTGCCAGCAATTATGCAGGGCTAATGAACACTGAAGCTTTCTTT. Protein: CASNYAGLMNTEAFF.

This chain uses TRBV28 with TRBJ1-2; TRBD1 is a possible D gene (5 bases). V lost 2 bases, J lost 3 bases, and 16 bases lay in between. The length of the CDR3 is 16 residues. CDR1 MDHEN and CDR2 SYDVKM come from the germline V gene. The CDR3 loop reads CASSLALTVLYYGYTF. The CDR3 nucleotides read TGTGCCAGCAGTTTAGCCTTGACAGTCCTCTACTATGGCTACACCTTC.